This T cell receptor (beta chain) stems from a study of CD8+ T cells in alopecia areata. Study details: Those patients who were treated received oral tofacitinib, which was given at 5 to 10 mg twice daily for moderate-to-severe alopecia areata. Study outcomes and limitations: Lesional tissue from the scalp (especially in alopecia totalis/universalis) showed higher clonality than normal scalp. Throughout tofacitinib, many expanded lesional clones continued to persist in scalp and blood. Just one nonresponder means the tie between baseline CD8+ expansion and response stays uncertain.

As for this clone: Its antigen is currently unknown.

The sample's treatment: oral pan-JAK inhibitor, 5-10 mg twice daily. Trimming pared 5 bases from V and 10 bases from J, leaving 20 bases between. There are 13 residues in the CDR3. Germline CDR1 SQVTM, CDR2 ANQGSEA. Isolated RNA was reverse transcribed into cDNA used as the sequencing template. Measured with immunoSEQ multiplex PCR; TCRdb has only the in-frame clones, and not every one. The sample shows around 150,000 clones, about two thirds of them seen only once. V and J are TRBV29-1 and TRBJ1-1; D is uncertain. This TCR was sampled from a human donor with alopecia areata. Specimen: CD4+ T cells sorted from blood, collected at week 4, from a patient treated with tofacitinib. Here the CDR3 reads CSVSLLVDHGAFF. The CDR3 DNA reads TGCAGCGTTAGTCTCTTAGTGGATCACGGAGCTTTCTTT. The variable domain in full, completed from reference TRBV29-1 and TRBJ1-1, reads SAVISQKPSRDICQRGTSLTIQCQVDSQVTMMFWYRQQPGQSLTLIATANQGSEATYESGFVIDKFPISRPNLTFSTLTVSNMSPEDSSIYLCSVSLLVDHGAFFGQGTRLTVV.